This entry lists 10 T cell receptor beta chains sequenced from one sample in a study of blood T cells in healthy people across ages. It was with a sample-barcoded 5' primer and a J-beta primer mix that a second PCR of roughly 7 to 12 cycles was run. One entry per CDR3 protein, called by TCRdb with MiXCR from the 5' RACE reads. The table lists about 780,000 distinct CDR3 sequences, about half of them singletons. The sequencing input was blood. The receptors originated from a man older than 75 in good health.

This clonotype came up once. It is likely a read error: a sequence one base away is far more abundant. The chain recombines TRBV5-1 with TRBJ2-7, with 7 bases lining up with TRBD1. The germline V gene has CDR1 SGHRS and CDR2 YFSETQ. The CDR3 is made up of 12 amino acids. CDR3 bases: TGCGTCAGCAGCCGGGACAGTTACGAGCAGTACTTC. Its protein is CVSSRDSYEQYF.

This clonotype was seen more than once but under ten times. V gene TRBV29-1 combines with J gene TRBJ1-6; 8 bases are shared with TRBD1. Germline-derived CDR1 and CDR2 are SQVTM and ANQGSEA. V was clipped by 6 bases and J by 5 bases; unmatched bases: 6. The CDR3 sequence is 14 residues long. CDR3 region: CSVRTGPDNSPLHF. The CDR3 DNA reads TGCAGCGTCCGGACAGGGCCAGATAATTCACCCCTCCACTTT.

V and J are TRBV29-1 and TRBJ2-5, with D possibly TRBD1 on 5 matching bases. The V gene's germline CDR1 is SQVTM and CDR2 ANQGSEA. V was cut by 4 bases and J by 4 bases, with 25 bases left in between. This CDR3 is built from 17 residues. The CDR3: CSVVPRAPGGVGETQYF. CDR3 sequence (DNA): TGCAGCGTTGTCCCCAGGGCGCCGGGTGGGGTCGGAGAGACCCAGTACTTC.

This clonotype was seen only a few times. A read error may be the cause here, since a much bigger clone is one base away. Here the CDR3 reads CAGILAGGRTGELFF. The CDR3 nucleotides read TGTGCCGGCATTCTAGCGGGAGGGCGTACCGGGGAGCTGTTTTTT. The chain carries TRBV12-3 or TRBV12-4 and TRBJ2-2; 12 nucleotides match TRBD2. This CDR3 has 15 amino acids. The J segment lost 5 bases and the V segment lost 11 bases, leaving 9 bases of the junction unmatched.

As to this clonotype: One end of the junction is discordant with germline, which a read error may explain. This chain joins TRBV24-1 and TRBJ2-5; 7 nucleotides align to TRBD2. This CDR3 comprises 14 residues. CDR1 is KGHDR, CDR2 SFDVKD, per germline. CDR3: CATSDVQAGETLYF. CDR3 nucleotide sequence: TGTGCCACCAGTGATGTACAGGCGGGGGAGACCCTGTACTTC.

Notes on this clonotype: A clone one base away is much larger, so this may be a read error. The rearrangement links TRBV4-3 to TRBJ2-7; D is perhaps TRBD1 or TRBD2 (5 bases each). This CDR3 is 15 amino acids long. The V gene's germline CDR1 is LGHNA and CDR2 YSLEER. V gave up 2 bases and J gave up 3 bases, with 14 bases separating them. The DNA for the CDR3 is TGCGCCAGCAGCCAATCTCGGGGCGGAGACTACGAGCAGTACTTC. Its protein is CASSQSRGGDYEQYF.

The chain joins TRBV18 to TRBJ2-1, with 10 nucleotides matching TRBD2. Trimming took 0 bases from V and 1 from J; bases not matched to a gene: 0. The CDR3 is made up of 16 amino acids. CDR1 is KGHSH and CDR2 is LQKENI in the germline V gene. This chain's CDR3 is CASSPPSGRSYNEQFF. CDR3 sequence (DNA): TGTGCCAGCTCACCACCTAGCGGGAGGTCCTACAATGAGCAGTTCTTC.

This clonotype came up a few times. The chain links TRBV7-2 to TRBJ2-1; the D gene is possibly TRBD2 (6 bases). Trimming took 3 bases from V and 9 from J, leaving 15 bases between them. The CDR3 is made up of 14 amino acids. Germline CDR1 SGHTA, CDR2 FQGNSA. The CDR3 nucleotides are TGTGCCAGCAGCTTTTTACTCGGGAGTCTTGAGCAGTTCTTC. Translated: CASSFLLGSLEQFF. The whole variable domain, filled in from reference TRBV7-2 and TRBJ2-1, reads GAGVSQSPSNKVTEKGKDVELRCDPISGHTALYWYRQSLGQGLEFLIYFQGNSAPDKSGLPSDRFSAERTGGSVSTLTIQRTQQEDSAVYLCASSFLLGSLEQFFGPGTRLTVL.

Comments on this clonotype: A much larger clone lies one base from this, so it may be a read error. This chain connects TRBV7-9 to TRBJ2-5, with 9 bases matching TRBD1. Gene TRBJ2-4 matches the end of the DNA better, so the J call may be wrong. There are 15 residues in the CDR3. CDR1 is SEHNR and CDR2 is FQNEAQ in the germline V gene (reference sequence). The CDR3 DNA reads TGTGCCAGCAGCGATGGGGACAGGGCAGGAAACATTCAGTACTTC. The encoded protein is CASSDGDRAGNIQYF.

In its sample, this clonotype was seen many times. A junction boundary mismatches the germline segment, possibly from a read error. The CDR3: CASSATGSSYEQYF. Written as DNA, the CDR3 is TGCGCCAGCAGCGCCACAGGGAGCTCCTACGAGCAGTACTTC. The chain combines TRBV6-1 with TRBJ2-7, with D maybe TRBD1 (6 bases). From germline, CDR1 is MNHNS and CDR2 SASEGT. The CDR3 is 14 amino acids.